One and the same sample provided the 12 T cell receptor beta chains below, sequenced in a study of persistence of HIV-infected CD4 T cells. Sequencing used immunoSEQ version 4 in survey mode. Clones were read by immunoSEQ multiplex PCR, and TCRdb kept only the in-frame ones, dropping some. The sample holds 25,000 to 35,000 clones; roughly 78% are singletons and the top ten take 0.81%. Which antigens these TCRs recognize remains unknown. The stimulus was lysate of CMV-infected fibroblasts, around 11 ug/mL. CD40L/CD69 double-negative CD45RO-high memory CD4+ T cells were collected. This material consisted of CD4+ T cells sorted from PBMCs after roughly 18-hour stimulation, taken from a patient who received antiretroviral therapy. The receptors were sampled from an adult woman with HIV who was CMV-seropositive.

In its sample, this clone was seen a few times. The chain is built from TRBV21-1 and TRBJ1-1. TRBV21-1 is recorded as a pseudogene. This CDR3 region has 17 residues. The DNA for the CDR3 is TGTGCCAGCAGCAAAGTTCCCACATTGGGCGGGAACACTGAAGCTTTCTTT. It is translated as CASSKVPTLGGNTEAFF.

The CDR3 sequence: CASSLYRGAEAFF. The DNA for the CDR3 is TGTGCCAGCAGCTTATACAGGGGAGCTGAAGCTTTCTTT. This chain joins TRBV7-8 and TRBJ1-1, with 7 bases that match TRBD1. Germline V CDR1 and CDR2: SGHVS, FQNEAQ. This CDR3 region has 13 residues. V gave up 2 bases and J gave up 6 bases; unmatched junction bases: 3.

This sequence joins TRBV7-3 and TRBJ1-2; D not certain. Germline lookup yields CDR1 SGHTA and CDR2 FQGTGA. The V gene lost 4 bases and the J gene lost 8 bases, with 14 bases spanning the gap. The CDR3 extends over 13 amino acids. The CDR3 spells CASSSSPRQGYTF. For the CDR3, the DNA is TGTGCCAGCAGCTCAAGCCCCCGGCAGGGCTACACCTTC.

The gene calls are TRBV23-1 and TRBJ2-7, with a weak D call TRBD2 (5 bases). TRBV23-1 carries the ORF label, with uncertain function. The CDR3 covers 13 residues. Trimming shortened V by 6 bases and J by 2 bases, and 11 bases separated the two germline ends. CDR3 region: CASREGRTYEQYV. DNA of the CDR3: TGCGCCAGCAGAGAGGGCAGGACCTACGAGCAGTACGTC.

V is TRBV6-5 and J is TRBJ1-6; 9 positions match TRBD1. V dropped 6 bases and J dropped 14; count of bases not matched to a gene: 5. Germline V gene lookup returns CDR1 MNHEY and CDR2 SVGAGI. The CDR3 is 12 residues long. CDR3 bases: TGTGCCAGCAGGACACAGGGGGCAACCCTCCACTTT. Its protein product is CASRTQGATLHF.

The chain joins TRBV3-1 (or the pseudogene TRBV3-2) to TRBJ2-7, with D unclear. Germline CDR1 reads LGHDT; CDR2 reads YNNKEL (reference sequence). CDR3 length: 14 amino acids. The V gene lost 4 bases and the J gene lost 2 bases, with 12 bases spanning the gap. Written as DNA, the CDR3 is TGTGCCAGCAGCCCCGCTAGTTCAACCTACGAGCAGTACTTC. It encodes CASSPASSTYEQYF.

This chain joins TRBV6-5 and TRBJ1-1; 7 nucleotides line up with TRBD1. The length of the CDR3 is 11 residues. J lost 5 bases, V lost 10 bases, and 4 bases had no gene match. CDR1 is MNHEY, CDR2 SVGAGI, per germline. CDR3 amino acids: CATAQGTEAFF. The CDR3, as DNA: TGTGCCACGGCACAGGGGACTGAAGCTTTCTTT.

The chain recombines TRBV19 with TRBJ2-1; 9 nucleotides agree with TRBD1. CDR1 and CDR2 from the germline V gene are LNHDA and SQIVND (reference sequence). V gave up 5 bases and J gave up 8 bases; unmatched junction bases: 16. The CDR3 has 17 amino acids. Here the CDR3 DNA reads TGTGCCAGTAGTTTCCCAACGCCGGGACAGGGACAGTATGAGCAGTTCTTC. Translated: CASSFPTPGQGQYEQFF.

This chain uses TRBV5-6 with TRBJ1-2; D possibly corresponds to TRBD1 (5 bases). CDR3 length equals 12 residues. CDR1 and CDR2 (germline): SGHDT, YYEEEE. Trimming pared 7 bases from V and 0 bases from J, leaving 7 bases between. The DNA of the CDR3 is TGTGCCAGCCGACAGCCTAACTATGGCTACACCTTC. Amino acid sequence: CASRQPNYGYTF.

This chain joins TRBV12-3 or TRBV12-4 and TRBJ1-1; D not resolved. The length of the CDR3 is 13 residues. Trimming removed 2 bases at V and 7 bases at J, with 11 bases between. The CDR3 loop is CASSLSMGSEAFF. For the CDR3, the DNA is TGTGCCAGCAGTTTATCTATGGGGAGTGAAGCTTTCTTT.

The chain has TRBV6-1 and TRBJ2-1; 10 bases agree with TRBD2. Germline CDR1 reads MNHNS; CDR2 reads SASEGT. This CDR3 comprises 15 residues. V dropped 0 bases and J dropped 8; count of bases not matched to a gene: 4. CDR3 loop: CASSEAISGGYEQFF. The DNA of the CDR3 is TGTGCCAGCAGTGAAGCGATTAGCGGGGGGTATGAGCAGTTCTTC.

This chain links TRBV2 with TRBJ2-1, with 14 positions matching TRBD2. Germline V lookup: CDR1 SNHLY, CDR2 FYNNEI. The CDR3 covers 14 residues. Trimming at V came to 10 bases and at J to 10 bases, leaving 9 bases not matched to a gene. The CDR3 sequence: CATLGLAGAGEQFF. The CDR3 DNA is TGTGCCACCCTGGGACTAGCGGGGGCGGGGGAGCAGTTCTTC. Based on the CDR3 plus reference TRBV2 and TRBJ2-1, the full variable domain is EPEVTQTPSHQVTQMGQEVILRCVPISNHLYFYWYRQILGQKVEFLVSFYNNEISEKSEIFDDQFSVERPDGSNFTLKIRSTKLEDSAMYFCATLGLAGAGEQFFGPGTRLTVL.